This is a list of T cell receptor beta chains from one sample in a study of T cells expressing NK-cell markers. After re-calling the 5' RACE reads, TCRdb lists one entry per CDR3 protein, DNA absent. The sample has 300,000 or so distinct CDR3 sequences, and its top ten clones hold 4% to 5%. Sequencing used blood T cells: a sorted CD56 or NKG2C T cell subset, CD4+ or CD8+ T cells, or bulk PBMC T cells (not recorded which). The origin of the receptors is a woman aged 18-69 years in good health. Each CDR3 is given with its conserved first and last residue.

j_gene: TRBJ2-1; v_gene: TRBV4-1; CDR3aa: CASSLGLAGGQGNEQFF
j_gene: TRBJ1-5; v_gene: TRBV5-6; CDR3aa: CASSFSGLNRPQHF
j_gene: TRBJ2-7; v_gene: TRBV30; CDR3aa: CAWNFYGGSPEQYF
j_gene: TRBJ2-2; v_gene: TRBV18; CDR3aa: CASSPRAYKNTGELFF
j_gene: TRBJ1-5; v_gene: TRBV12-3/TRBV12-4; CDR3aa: CASGPGFPAGGNQPQHF
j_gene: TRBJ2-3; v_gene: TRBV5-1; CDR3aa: CASSRRDHYTDTQYF
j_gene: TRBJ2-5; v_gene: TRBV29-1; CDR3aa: CSVAGMAGFNKETQYF
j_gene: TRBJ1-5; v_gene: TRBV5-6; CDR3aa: CASSLGRLFSNQPQHF
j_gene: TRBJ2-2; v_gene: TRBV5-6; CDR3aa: CASSLERRWDTGELFF
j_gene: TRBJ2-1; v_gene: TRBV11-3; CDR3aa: CASSLGDSNEQFF
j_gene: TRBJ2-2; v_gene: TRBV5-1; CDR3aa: CASSISGQNTGELFF
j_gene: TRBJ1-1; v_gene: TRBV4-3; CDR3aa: CASSQGEVLGSPEAFF
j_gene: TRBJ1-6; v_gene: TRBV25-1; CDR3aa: CASSFEGSPLHF